This T cell receptor (beta chain) was retrieved from a study of blood T cell repertoires in COVID-19. The overall study: Samples representing acute and convalescent COVID-19 were sourced from the United States, Italy and Spain. T cells, B-cell-depleted T cells, or PBMCs supplied cDNA or gDNA.

In the original workflow: Amplification of reference gene primers provided the estimated nucleated cell counts. The repertoire was sequenced with immunoSEQ multiplex PCR; TCRdb's copy has only in-frame clones and lacks some. V and J calls and clone size are as listed in that table; D and trimming were resolved from the DNA. Of roughly 41,000 clones listed, roughly 74% were seen once; the top ten hold about 11%. Note on this clone: The junction differs from germline at one of its ends, possibly a read error.

The Seattle patients joined while their infection was active and were tracked longitudinally afterward. Germline V gene data show CDR1 as SGHKS and CDR2 as YYEKEE (reference sequence). The CDR3 spans 14 residues. This receptor was identified in a man in his 70s with COVID-19, enrolled during active disease. The gene calls are TRBV5-5 and TRBJ2-7, with 10 bases lining up with TRBD2. The sequenced sample was peripheral blood. CDR3 coding DNA: TGTGCCCGCAGCGGGGGGGGGAGTCCCTACGAGCAGTACTTC. Translation: CARSGGGSPYEQYF.